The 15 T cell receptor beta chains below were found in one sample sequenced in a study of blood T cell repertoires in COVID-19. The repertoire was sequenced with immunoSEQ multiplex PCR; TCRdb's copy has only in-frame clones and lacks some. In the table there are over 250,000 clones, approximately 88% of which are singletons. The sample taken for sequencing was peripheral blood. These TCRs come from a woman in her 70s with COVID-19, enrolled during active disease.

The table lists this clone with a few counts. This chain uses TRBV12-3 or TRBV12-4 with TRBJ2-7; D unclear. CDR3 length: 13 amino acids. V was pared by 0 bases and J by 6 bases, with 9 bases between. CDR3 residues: CASSLAGRPEQYF. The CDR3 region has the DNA TGTGCCAGCAGTTTAGCCGGCAGGCCCGAGCAGTACTTC.

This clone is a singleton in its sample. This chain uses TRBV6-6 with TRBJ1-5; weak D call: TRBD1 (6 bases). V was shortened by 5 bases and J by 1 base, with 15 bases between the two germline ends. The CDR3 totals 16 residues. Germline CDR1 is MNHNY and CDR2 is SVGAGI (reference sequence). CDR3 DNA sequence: TGTGCCAGCAGTAAGTCGGGACAATGGAGCAATCAGCCCCAGCATTTT. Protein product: CASSKSGQWSNQPQHF.

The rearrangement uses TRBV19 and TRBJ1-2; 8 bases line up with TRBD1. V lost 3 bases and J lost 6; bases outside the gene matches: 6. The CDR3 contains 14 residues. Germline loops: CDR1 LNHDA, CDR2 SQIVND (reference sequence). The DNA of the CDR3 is TGTGCCAGTAGTATCCCAGGGGGCATAGATGGCTACACCTTC. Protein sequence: CASSIPGGIDGYTF.

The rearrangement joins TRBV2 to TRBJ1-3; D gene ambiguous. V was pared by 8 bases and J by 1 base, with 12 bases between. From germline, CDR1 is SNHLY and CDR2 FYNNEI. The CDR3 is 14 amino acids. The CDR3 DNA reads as TGTGCCAGCGAAGTACGCGGATCTGGAAACACCATATATTTT. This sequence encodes CASEVRGSGNTIYF.

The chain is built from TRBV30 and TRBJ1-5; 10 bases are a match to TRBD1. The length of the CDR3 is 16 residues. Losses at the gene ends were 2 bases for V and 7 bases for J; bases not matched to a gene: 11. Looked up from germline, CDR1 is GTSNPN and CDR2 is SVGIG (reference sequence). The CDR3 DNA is TGTGCCTGGAGTCCCACGGGACAGGGGATCAGCCAGCCCCAGCATTTT. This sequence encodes CAWSPTGQGISQPQHF.

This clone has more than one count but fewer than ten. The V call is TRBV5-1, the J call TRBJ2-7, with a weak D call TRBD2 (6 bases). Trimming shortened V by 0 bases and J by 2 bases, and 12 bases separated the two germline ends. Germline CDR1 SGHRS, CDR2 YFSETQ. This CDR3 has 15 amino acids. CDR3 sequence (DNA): TGCGCCAGCAGCTTGGCCCCGGGGGACGCCTACGAGCAGTACTTC. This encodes CASSLAPGDAYEQYF.

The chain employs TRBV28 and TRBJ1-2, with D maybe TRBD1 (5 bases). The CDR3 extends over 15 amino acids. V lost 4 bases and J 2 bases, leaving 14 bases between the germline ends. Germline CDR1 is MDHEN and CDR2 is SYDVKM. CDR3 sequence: CASSSQVAENYGYTF. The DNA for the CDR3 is TGTGCCAGCAGTTCACAGGTGGCAGAAAACTATGGCTACACCTTC.

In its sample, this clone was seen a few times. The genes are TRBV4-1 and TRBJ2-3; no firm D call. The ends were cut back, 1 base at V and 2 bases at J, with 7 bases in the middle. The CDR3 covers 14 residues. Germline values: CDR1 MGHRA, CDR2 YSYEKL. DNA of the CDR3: TGCGCCAGCAGCCAAGTGTCGGTCACAGATACGCAGTATTTT. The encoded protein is CASSQVSVTDTQYF.

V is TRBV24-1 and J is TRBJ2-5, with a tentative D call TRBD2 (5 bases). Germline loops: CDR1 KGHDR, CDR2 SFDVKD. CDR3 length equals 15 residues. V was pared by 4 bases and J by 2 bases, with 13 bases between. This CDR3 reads CATSESSGVQETQYF. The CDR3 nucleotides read TGTGCCACCAGTGAATCATCCGGGGTTCAAGAGACCCAGTACTTC.

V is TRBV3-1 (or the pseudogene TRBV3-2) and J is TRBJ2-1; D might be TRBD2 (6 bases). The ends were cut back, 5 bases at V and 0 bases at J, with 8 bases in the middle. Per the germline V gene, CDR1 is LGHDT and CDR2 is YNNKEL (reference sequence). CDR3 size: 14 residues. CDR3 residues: CASSAGLSYNEQFF. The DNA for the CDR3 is TGTGCCAGCAGCGCGGGACTCTCCTACAATGAGCAGTTCTTC.

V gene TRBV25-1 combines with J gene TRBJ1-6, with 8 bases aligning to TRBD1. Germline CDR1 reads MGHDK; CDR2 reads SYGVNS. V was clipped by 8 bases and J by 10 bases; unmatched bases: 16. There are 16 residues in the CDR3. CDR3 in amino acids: CASRRVGQGNLSPLHF. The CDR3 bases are TGTGCCAGCCGCCGGGTAGGACAGGGAAATTTATCACCCCTCCACTTT.

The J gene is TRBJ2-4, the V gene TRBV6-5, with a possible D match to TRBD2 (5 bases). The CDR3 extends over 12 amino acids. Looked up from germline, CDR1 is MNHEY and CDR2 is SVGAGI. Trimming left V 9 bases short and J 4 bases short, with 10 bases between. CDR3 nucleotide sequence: TGTGCCAGATGGACGGGGAAAAACATTCAGTACTTC. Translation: CARWTGKNIQYF.

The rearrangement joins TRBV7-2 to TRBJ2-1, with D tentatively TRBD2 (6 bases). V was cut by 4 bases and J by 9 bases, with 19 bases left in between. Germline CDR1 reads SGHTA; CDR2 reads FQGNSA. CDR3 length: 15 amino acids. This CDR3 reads CASSSVRTLSGEQFF. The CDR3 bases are TGTGCCAGCAGCTCGGTCCGGACTCTTAGCGGTGAGCAGTTCTTC.

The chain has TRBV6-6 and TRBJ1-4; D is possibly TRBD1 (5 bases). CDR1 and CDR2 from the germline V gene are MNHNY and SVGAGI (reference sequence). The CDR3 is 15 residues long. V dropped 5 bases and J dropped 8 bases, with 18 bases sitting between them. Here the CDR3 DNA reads TGTGCCAGCAGTCCCCCGGCACGGGCAGGGGAAAAACTGTTTTTT. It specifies CASSPPARAGEKLFF.

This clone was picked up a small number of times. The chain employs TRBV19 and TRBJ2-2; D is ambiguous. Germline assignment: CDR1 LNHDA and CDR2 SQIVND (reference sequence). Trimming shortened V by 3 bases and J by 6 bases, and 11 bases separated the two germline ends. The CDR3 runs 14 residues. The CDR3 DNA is TGTGCCAGTAGTATTAACCCACAGTCCGGGGAGCTGTTTTTT. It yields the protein CASSINPQSGELFF.